This T cell receptor beta chain came from a study of CD8+ T cells in alopecia areata. Study-wide background: Among treated patients, oral tofacitinib was administered at 5 to 10 mg twice daily.

The CDR3 extends over 16 amino acids. V was clipped by 0 bases and J by 0 bases, with 11 bases between them. Germline V lookup: CDR1 MGHRA, CDR2 YSYEKL. In each case, RNA was isolated and then reverse transcribed into cDNA as the sequencing template. Using immunoSEQ multiplex PCR, the repertoire was profiled, and TCRdb retains in-frame clones only, with some absent. The repertoire holds some 170,000 clones, with around 64% as singletons. The rearrangement links TRBV4-1 to TRBJ2-5, with D hard to call. The sample in question was CD8+ T cells sorted from blood, obtained at week 0. The sequence came from a human donor with alopecia areata. CDR3 region: CASSQEKGMYQETQYF. CDR3 coding DNA: TGCGCCAGCAGCCAAGAAAAGGGAATGTACCAAGAGACCCAGTACTTC.